Listed below are T cell receptor beta chains from one sample, sequenced in a study of T cell responses to AZD1222 COVID-19 vaccine. The assay was immunoSEQ multiplex PCR, and TCRdb's table has in-frame clones only and misses some. Among 150,000 or so clones listed, about 91% were seen once. The sample consisted of peripheral blood, taken on day 0 of AZD1222 vaccination. The origin of the receptors is an adult in good health. The CDR3 runs from the conserved cysteine through the conserved F or W. The order of the fields is CDR3 DNA, CDR3 protein, clone size, J gene, D gene, V gene. D genes are given only for firm matches. Some rows mark clone size as missing; the rest say once, few, many or name a class of expanded clone.

CDR3nt: TGTGCCAGCAGCTTAGGCAGGCCGGGCGACAATCAGCCCCAGCATTTT; CDR3aa: CASSLGRPGDNQPQHF; abundance: once; j_gene: TRBJ1-5; d_gene: .; v_gene: TRBV7-2
CDR3nt: TGTGCCACCAGTGATCCCGGACAGGGGTTCACAGATACGCAGTATTTT; CDR3aa: CATSDPGQGFTDTQYF; abundance: .; j_gene: TRBJ2-3; d_gene: TRBD1; v_gene: TRBV24-1
CDR3nt: TGTGCCAGCAGTTACGGGGAGGGGGCTAGCACAGATACGCAGTATTTT; CDR3aa: CASSYGEGASTDTQYF; abundance: .; j_gene: TRBJ2-3; d_gene: .; v_gene: TRBV6-5
CDR3nt: TGTGCCAGCAGTCTCCTACAGCGGGGATTGTTTTTT; CDR3aa: CASSLLQRGLFF; abundance: .; j_gene: TRBJ1-4; d_gene: .; v_gene: TRBV28
CDR3nt: TGTGCCAGTACCCCGTCGGTTTCCGGAAACACCATATATTTT; CDR3aa: CASTPSVSGNTIYF; abundance: .; j_gene: TRBJ1-3; d_gene: .; v_gene: TRBV19
CDR3nt: TGTGCCAGCAGCTTATCGGGCCAGGGTTCCTATGGCTACACCTTC; CDR3aa: CASSLSGQGSYGYTF; abundance: few; j_gene: TRBJ1-2; d_gene: .; v_gene: TRBV7-8
CDR3nt: TGTGCCAGCAGTACCGGACAGTACAATGAGCAGTTCTTC; CDR3aa: CASSTGQYNEQFF; abundance: .; j_gene: TRBJ2-1; d_gene: .; v_gene: TRBV6-4
CDR3nt: TGTGCCAGCAGCCAAGATCTAGGCGGGGGGGCTGTCGGGGAGCTGTTTTTT; CDR3aa: CASSQDLGGGAVGELFF; abundance: .; j_gene: TRBJ2-2; d_gene: TRBD2; v_gene: TRBV4-2
CDR3nt: TGTGCCAGTAGAACGACAGGGGCCGTTGCCTCCCCCCTCCACTTT; CDR3aa: CASRTTGAVASPLHF; abundance: .; j_gene: TRBJ1-6; d_gene: TRBD1; v_gene: TRBV19
CDR3nt: TGTGCCTGGAGTGCGGGACTAGCGGAAAACAATGAGCAGTTCTTC; CDR3aa: CAWSAGLAENNEQFF; abundance: .; j_gene: TRBJ2-1; d_gene: TRBD2; v_gene: TRBV30
CDR3nt: TGCGCCAGCAGCCAAAGGGATATAGAAAATGAAGCTTTCTTT; CDR3aa: CASSQRDIENEAFF; abundance: .; j_gene: TRBJ1-1; d_gene: .; v_gene: TRBV4-3
CDR3nt: TGCGCCAGCAGCTCGGACAGAAGGGATCAGCCCCAGCATTTT; CDR3aa: CASSSDRRDQPQHF; abundance: .; j_gene: TRBJ1-5; d_gene: .; v_gene: TRBV5-1
CDR3nt: TGTGCCAGCAGTTCAGAGCGGGGGAGCTCCTACGAGCAGTACTTC; CDR3aa: CASSSERGSSYEQYF; abundance: .; j_gene: TRBJ2-7; d_gene: TRBD2; v_gene: TRBV2
CDR3nt: TGTGCCAGCAGCTTAGATCCGGGCAATCAGCCCCAGCATTTT; CDR3aa: CASSLDPGNQPQHF; abundance: once; j_gene: TRBJ1-5; d_gene: .; v_gene: TRBV7-2
CDR3nt: TGTGCCAGCAGAGAGAGCAGCTCCTACGAGCAGTACTTC; CDR3aa: CASRESSSYEQYF; abundance: .; j_gene: TRBJ2-7; d_gene: .; v_gene: TRBV6-5
CDR3nt: TGCGCCAGCAGCCAAGATTTGGGAGCTTACGAGCAGTACTTC; CDR3aa: CASSQDLGAYEQYF; abundance: .; j_gene: TRBJ2-7; d_gene: .; v_gene: TRBV4-1
CDR3nt: TGTGCCAGCAGCTTCACTACTCCCCAAGAGACCCAGTACTTC; CDR3aa: CASSFTTPQETQYF; abundance: .; j_gene: TRBJ2-5; d_gene: .; v_gene: TRBV7-2
CDR3nt: TGCGCCAGCAGCCAAGACAGGGGGCGGGGAGCTTTCTTT; CDR3aa: CASSQDRGRGAFF; abundance: once; j_gene: TRBJ1-1; d_gene: TRBD1; v_gene: TRBV4-3
CDR3nt: TGTGCCAGCAGCGTCGGGACAGCTAACTATGGCTACACCTTC; CDR3aa: CASSVGTANYGYTF; abundance: .; j_gene: TRBJ1-2; d_gene: TRBD1; v_gene: TRBV7-2
CDR3nt: TGTGCCAGCTCACTCCCCGGACAGTTAAGGAATGAGCAGTTCTTC; CDR3aa: CASSLPGQLRNEQFF; abundance: .; j_gene: TRBJ2-1; d_gene: .; v_gene: TRBV18
CDR3nt: TGTGCCAGCAGTTTCGGCGAAAATGAAGCTTTCTTT; CDR3aa: CASSFGENEAFF; abundance: .; j_gene: TRBJ1-1; d_gene: .; v_gene: TRBV7-9
CDR3nt: TGTGCCAGCAGCCGCCCCCGGGACGCGCGGGGCCAAGAGACCCAGTACTTC; CDR3aa: CASSRPRDARGQETQYF; abundance: .; j_gene: TRBJ2-5; d_gene: .; v_gene: TRBV7-6
CDR3nt: TGTGCCAGCATGAGCGGATTGGGCACTGAAGCTTTCTTT; CDR3aa: CASMSGLGTEAFF; abundance: .; j_gene: TRBJ1-1; d_gene: .; v_gene: TRBV28
CDR3nt: TGTGCCAGCAGCTTTTCACTGAACACTGAAGCTTTCTTT; CDR3aa: CASSFSLNTEAFF; abundance: .; j_gene: TRBJ1-1; d_gene: .; v_gene: TRBV5-5
CDR3nt: TGTGCCAGTAGTACCCGGACAGGGCGTTTGGAGACCCAGTACTTC; CDR3aa: CASSTRTGRLETQYF; abundance: .; j_gene: TRBJ2-5; d_gene: TRBD1; v_gene: TRBV19
CDR3nt: TGTGCCAGCAGTCCCCTGATGCTAGCGGATGAGCAGTTCTTC; CDR3aa: CASSPLMLADEQFF; abundance: .; j_gene: TRBJ2-1; d_gene: TRBD2; v_gene: TRBV7-3
CDR3nt: TGTGCCATCGGTAGGGACCAAGAGACCCAGTACTTC; CDR3aa: CAIGRDQETQYF; abundance: .; j_gene: TRBJ2-5; d_gene: .; v_gene: TRBV10-3
CDR3nt: TGTGCCAGCAGCCTCTACGGGGGGGCCGGAGAGACCCAGTACTTC; CDR3aa: CASSLYGGAGETQYF; abundance: .; j_gene: TRBJ2-5; d_gene: TRBD2; v_gene: TRBV5-8
CDR3nt: TGTGCCAGCAGCGGCCAGGGCCCACGGGGCACTGAAGCTTTCTTT; CDR3aa: CASSGQGPRGTEAFF; abundance: .; j_gene: TRBJ1-1; d_gene: .; v_gene: TRBV7-3
CDR3nt: TGTGCCAGCAGCGTGGAAATTTTGGGTGGCTACACCTTC; CDR3aa: CASSVEILGGYTF; abundance: .; j_gene: TRBJ1-2; d_gene: .; v_gene: TRBV7-2
CDR3nt: TGTGCCAGCAGTCGACATCCCCCAGGGGGCAAAAGTAGCTACACCTTC; CDR3aa: CASSRHPPGGKSSYTF; abundance: .; j_gene: TRBJ1-2; d_gene: TRBD1; v_gene: TRBV27
CDR3nt: TGTGCCAGCAGCTTGGGACAGGCCTACAATGAGCAGTTCTTC; CDR3aa: CASSLGQAYNEQFF; abundance: .; j_gene: TRBJ2-1; d_gene: .; v_gene: TRBV5-4
CDR3nt: TGCAGTGCTAGACCCGAGGAGACCCAGTACTTC; CDR3aa: CSARPEETQYF; abundance: .; j_gene: TRBJ2-5; d_gene: .; v_gene: TRBV20-1
CDR3nt: TGTGCCAGCAGCTTAGAGGGGAGGAACTCTGAAGCTTTCTTT; CDR3aa: CASSLEGRNSEAFF; abundance: .; j_gene: TRBJ1-1; d_gene: .; v_gene: TRBV7-6
CDR3nt: TGTGCCAGCAGCCAGGGCCGGCTACCTAACAATGAGCAGTTCTTC; CDR3aa: CASSQGRLPNNEQFF; abundance: .; j_gene: TRBJ2-1; d_gene: .; v_gene: TRBV3-1/TRBV3-2
CDR3nt: TGTGCCAGCAGCCAAGATTGCGGGCAGGAGAAGAACACTGAAGCTTTCTTT; CDR3aa: CASSQDCGQEKNTEAFF; abundance: .; j_gene: TRBJ1-1; d_gene: .; v_gene: TRBV3-1/TRBV3-2
CDR3nt: TGTGCCAGCTCACCGGCCGCCGGTGGGGAGACCCAGTACTTC; CDR3aa: CASSPAAGGETQYF; abundance: .; j_gene: TRBJ2-5; d_gene: .; v_gene: TRBV18
CDR3nt: TGTGCCAGCAGCTTAGCTTACGGCAGCTACAATGAGCAGTTCTTC; CDR3aa: CASSLAYGSYNEQFF; abundance: .; j_gene: TRBJ2-1; d_gene: .; v_gene: TRBV7-2
CDR3nt: TGCGCCAGCAGCTTGGCCGGGACTCATGCCACCGGGGAGCTGTTTTTT; CDR3aa: CASSLAGTHATGELFF; abundance: once; j_gene: TRBJ2-2; d_gene: .; v_gene: TRBV5-1
CDR3nt: TGTGCCAGTAGTATTACAGGGGTCGATAATTCACCCCTCCACTTT; CDR3aa: CASSITGVDNSPLHF; abundance: .; j_gene: TRBJ1-6; d_gene: TRBD1; v_gene: TRBV19
CDR3nt: TGTGCCAGCAGCGTACGAGGGGGGGCCTCTGGCGATGAGCAGTTCTTC; CDR3aa: CASSVRGGASGDEQFF; abundance: .; j_gene: TRBJ2-1; d_gene: .; v_gene: TRBV9
CDR3nt: TGTGCCAGCAGCTTAACAGGTAATGAGCAGTTCTTC; CDR3aa: CASSLTGNEQFF; abundance: few; j_gene: TRBJ2-1; d_gene: .; v_gene: TRBV11-3